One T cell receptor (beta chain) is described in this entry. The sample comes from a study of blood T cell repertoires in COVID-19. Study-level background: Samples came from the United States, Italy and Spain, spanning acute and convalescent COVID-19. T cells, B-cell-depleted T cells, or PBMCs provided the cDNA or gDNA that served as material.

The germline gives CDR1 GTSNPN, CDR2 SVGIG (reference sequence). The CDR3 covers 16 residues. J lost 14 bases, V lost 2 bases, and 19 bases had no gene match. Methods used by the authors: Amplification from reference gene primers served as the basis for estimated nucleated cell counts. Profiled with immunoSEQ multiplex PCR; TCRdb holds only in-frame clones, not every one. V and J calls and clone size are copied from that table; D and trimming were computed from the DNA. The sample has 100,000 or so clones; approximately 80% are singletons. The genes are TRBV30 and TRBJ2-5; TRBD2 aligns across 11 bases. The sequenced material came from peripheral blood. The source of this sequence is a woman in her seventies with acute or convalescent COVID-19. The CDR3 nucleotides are TGTGCCTGGAGTCTACCGTACTCCTCTAGCGGGGGGACCTTCTACTTC. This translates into CAWSLPYSSSGGTFYF.